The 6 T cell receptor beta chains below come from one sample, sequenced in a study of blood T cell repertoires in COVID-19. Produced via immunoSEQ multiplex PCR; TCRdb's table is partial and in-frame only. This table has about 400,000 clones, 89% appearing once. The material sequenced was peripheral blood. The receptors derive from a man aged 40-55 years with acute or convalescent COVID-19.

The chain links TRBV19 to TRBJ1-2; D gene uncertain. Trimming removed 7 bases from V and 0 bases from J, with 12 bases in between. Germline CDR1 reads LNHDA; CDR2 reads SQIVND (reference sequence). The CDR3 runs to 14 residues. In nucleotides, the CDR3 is TGTGCCAGTAATCGCCCGACATCTAACTATGGCTACACCTTC. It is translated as CASNRPTSNYGYTF.

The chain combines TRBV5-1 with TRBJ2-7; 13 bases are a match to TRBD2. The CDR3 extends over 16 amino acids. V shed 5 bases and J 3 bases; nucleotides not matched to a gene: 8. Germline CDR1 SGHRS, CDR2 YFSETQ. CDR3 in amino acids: CASRAGTSGISYEQYF. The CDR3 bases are TGCGCCAGCAGAGCGGGGACTAGCGGGATCAGCTACGAGCAGTACTTC. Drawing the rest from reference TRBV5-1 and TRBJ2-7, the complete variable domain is KAGVTQTPRYLIKTRGQQVTLSCSPISGHRSVSWYQQTPGQGLQFLFEYFSETQRNKGNFPGRFSGRQFSNSRSEMNVSTLELGDSALYLCASRAGTSGISYEQYFGPGTRLTVT.

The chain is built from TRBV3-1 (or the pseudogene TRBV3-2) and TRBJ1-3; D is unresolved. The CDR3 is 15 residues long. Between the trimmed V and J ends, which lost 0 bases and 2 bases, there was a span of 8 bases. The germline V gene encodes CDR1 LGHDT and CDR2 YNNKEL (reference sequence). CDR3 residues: CASSQDQNTGNTIYF. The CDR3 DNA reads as TGTGCCAGCAGCCAAGACCAGAACACTGGAAACACCATATATTTT.

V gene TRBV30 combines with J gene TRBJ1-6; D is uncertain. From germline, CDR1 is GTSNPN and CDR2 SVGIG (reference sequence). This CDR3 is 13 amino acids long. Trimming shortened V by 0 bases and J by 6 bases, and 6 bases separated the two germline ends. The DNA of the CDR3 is TGTGCCTGGAGTGTAAACAGTAATTCACCCCTCCACTTT. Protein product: CAWSVNSNSPLHF. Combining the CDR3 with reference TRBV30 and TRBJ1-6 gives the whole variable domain SQTIHQWPATLVQPVGSPLSLECTVEGTSNPNLYWYRQAAGRGLQLLFYSVGIGQISSEVPQNLSASRPQDRQFILSSKKLLLSDSGFYLCAWSVNSNSPLHFGNGTRLTVT.

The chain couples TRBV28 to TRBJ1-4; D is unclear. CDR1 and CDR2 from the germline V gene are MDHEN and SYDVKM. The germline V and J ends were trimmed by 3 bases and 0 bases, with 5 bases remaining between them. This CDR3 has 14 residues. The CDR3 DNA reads TGTGCCAGCAGTTTCCAGGCAACTAATGAAAAACTGTTTTTT. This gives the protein CASSFQATNEKLFF.

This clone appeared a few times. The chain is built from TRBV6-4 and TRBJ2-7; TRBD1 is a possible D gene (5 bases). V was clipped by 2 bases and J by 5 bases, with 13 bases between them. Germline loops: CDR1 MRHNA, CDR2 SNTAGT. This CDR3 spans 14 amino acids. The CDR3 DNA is TGTGCCAGCAGTGACAGGGGCTGCTGCCACGAGCAGTACTTC. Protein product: CASSDRGCCHEQYF.